The clone carrying this TCR beta chain was counted at least ten times. Its antigen is unknown. The data were taken from a study of T cells after yellow fever vaccination. Study observations and caveats: The booster response re-showed most primary clones: around 96% CD4, around 85% CD8. Contaminating bulk clonotypes could be abundant in FACS-sorted repertoires.

CDR1 SGHRS and CDR2 YFSETQ come from the germline V gene. The trim removed 2 bases at V and 7 bases at J, leaving 2 bases unmatched. The CDR3 runs 13 residues. TCRdb called the 5' RACE reads again in MiXCR, with one record for every CDR3 protein. The sample has 200,000 to 250,000 distinct CDR3 sequences; more than 3% are singletons. The sequence was obtained from a man between 18 and 29 years old who received the YFV17D yellow fever vaccine. The material sequenced was CD4+ T cells sorted from PBMCs, taken 10 days after the yellow fever booster vaccination. The J gene is TRBJ1-4, the V gene TRBV5-1, with TRBD1 matching 7 bases. The CDR3 spells CASSLQGPEKLFF. CDR3 bases: TGCGCCAGCAGCTTACAGGGGCCTGAAAAACTGTTTTTT.